This T cell receptor beta chain originates from a study of cytomegalovirus exposure and HLA in healthy donors. Study-level points and caveats: Using the classifier, cytomegalovirus status was reportedly diagnosed with high specificity and sensitivity. Altogether, 160 or so TCR beta chains were recorded as cytomegalovirus-associated. Usually a TCR sequence was rare, but some public TCRs were found in many donors.

Comments on this clone: Its antigen is as yet unknown.

Produced via immunoSEQ multiplex PCR; TCRdb's table is partial and in-frame only. The profile shows about 44,000 clones, 90% to 95% of them singletons. Germline CDR1 and CDR2: SGHDT and YYEEEE. With 0 bases removed from V and 7 bases from J, the gap between germline ends came to 22 bases. CDR3 length equals 17 residues. The receptor comes from a woman aged 18-30 years in good health and CMV-seronegative. The rearrangement links TRBV5-6 to TRBJ1-2; D perhaps matches TRBD1 (6 bases). Sequences were obtained from PBMCs. In nucleotides, the CDR3 is TGTGCCAGCAGCTTGGCCCTAACAGGGAAGGGTTTGCGTGGCTACACCTTC. This translates into CASSLALTGKGLRGYTF.